These 23 T cell receptor beta chains were sequenced from one sample in a study of T cell responses to AZD1222 COVID-19 vaccine (dated by TCRdb to the early 2020s). Explained via the paper, the time point label denotes: baseline before first vaccination. This specimen's treatment or condition label, interpreted: meningococcal conjugate vaccine given as trial control. The method behind the library was the immunoSEQ multiplex PCR assay. The source is immuneACCESS, and TCRdb retained only in-frame sequences with V and J called. Part of the clones is not carried over; for the studies checked, unresolved V genes explain less than half of this, and the remainder is unexplained. The sample table shows about 86,000 clones, and 85% to 90% are seen once. 10% of the sample is taken by the ten largest. Specimen: peripheral blood, collected on day 0 of MenACWY control vaccination. These receptors all stem from an adult in good health.

V is TRBV18 and J is TRBJ2-3; D unclear. CDR3 size: 14 residues. V gave up 6 bases and J gave up 5 bases, with 15 bases separating them. CDR1 and CDR2 (germline): KGHSH, LQKENI. CDR3 region: CASSNRHLEDTQYF. CDR3 nucleotides: TGTGCCAGCTCTAATAGACACCTTGAAGATACGCAGTATTTT.

This chain joins TRBV14 and TRBJ2-2; D might be TRBD1 (6 bases). The CDR3 runs to 14 residues. With 4 bases removed from V and 4 bases from J, the gap between germline ends came to 10 bases. Germline V gene sequence: CDR1 SGHDN, CDR2 FVKESK. CDR3 loop: CASSLGTFTGELFF. The CDR3 DNA follows: TGTGCCAGCAGCCTCGGGACATTCACCGGGGAGCTGTTTTTT.

About this clone itself: Its ends do not fully match the called genes, so a read error is possible. V is TRBV7-8 and J is TRBJ2-2, with TRBD2 matching over 8 bases. The V gene's germline CDR1 is SGHVS and CDR2 FQNEAQ. The CDR3 is 15 amino acids. The CDR3 DNA follows: TGTGCCAGCAGCATAGCGGGGAGGAACACCGGGGAGCTGTTTTTT. Its protein is CASSIAGRNTGELFF.

The gene calls are TRBV5-1 and TRBJ2-1; D remains ambiguous. CDR1 and CDR2 from the germline V gene are SGHRS and YFSETQ. Between the trimmed V and J ends, which lost 0 bases and 4 bases, there was a span of 2 bases. This CDR3 spans 12 amino acids. The CDR3 here is CASSLAYNEQFF. CDR3 nucleotides: TGCGCCAGCAGCTTGGCTTACAATGAGCAGTTCTTC. The variable domain in full, with the rest retrieved from reference TRBV5-1 and TRBJ2-1, is KAGVTQTPRYLIKTRGQQVTLSCSPISGHRSVSWYQQTPGQGLQFLFEYFSETQRNKGNFPGRFSGRQFSNSRSEMNVSTLELGDSALYLCASSLAYNEQFFGPGTRLTVL.

The chain recombines TRBV10-3 with TRBJ1-1; tentatively, D is TRBD1 (6 bases). The V and J ends lost 5 bases and 1 base respectively, with 17 bases between them. The CDR3 loop spans 16 amino acids. Germline assignment: CDR1 ENHRY and CDR2 SYGVKD. CDR3 residues: CAISPESGARNTEAFF. In DNA, the CDR3 is TGTGCCATCAGTCCTGAATCAGGGGCTCGGAACACTGAAGCTTTCTTT.

The chain links TRBV18 to TRBJ2-1; the D gene is possibly TRBD1 (6 bases). The V end was cut by 6 bases, the J end by 4 bases, with 10 bases between. The CDR3 runs 13 residues. Germline lookup yields CDR1 KGHSH and CDR2 LQKENI. The CDR3, as DNA: TGTGCCAGCTCCACTGACAGGTACAATGAGCAGTTCTTC. Protein sequence: CASSTDRYNEQFF.

The chain's CDR3 is CASRAPGNTIYF. CDR3 nucleotides: TGTGCCAGCAGGGCGCCTGGAAACACCATATATTTT. The chain has TRBV12-3 or TRBV12-4 and TRBJ1-3; D remains unclear. This CDR3 has 12 residues. V was pared by 6 bases and J by 2 bases, with 5 bases between.

The chain carries TRBV20-1 and TRBJ2-1; the D is unclear. Germline V gene lookup returns CDR1 DFQATT and CDR2 SNEGSKA (reference sequence). The CDR3 is made up of 11 amino acids. The ends were cut back, 3 bases at V and 7 bases at J, with 7 bases in the middle. CDR3 region: CSASGRNEQFF. The CDR3 DNA is TGCAGTGCTAGTGGGCGGAATGAGCAGTTCTTC.

The chain couples TRBV7-9 to TRBJ1-6, with 7 bases aligning to TRBD1. The germline gives CDR1 SEHNR, CDR2 FQNEAQ (reference sequence). V shed 1 base, J shed 6 bases, and the junction held 0 bases outside the gene matches. This CDR3 is 14 amino acids long. CDR3 nucleotides: TGTGCCAGCAGCTTAGACAGGGGTAATTCACCCCTCCACTTT. Translated, it gives CASSLDRGNSPLHF.

The rearrangement uses TRBV7-9 and TRBJ1-3; possibly TRBD1 for D (5 bases). The CDR3 is made up of 15 amino acids. V was shortened by 7 bases and J by 4 bases, with 17 bases between the two germline ends. Germline-derived CDR1 and CDR2 are SEHNR and FQNEAQ (reference sequence). The DNA for the CDR3 is TGTGCCAGCACCCCGGGGACTCCATTCGGAAACACCATATATTTT. This gives the protein CASTPGTPFGNTIYF. Full variable domain (remainder filled in from reference TRBV7-9 and TRBJ1-3): DTGVSQNPRHKITKRGQNVTFRCDPISEHNRLYWYRQTLGQGPEFLTYFQNEAQLEKSRLLSDRFSAERPKGSFSTLEIQRTEQGDSAMYLCASTPGTPFGNTIYFGEGSWLTVV.

The V call is TRBV3-1 (or the pseudogene TRBV3-2), the J call TRBJ1-1, with 7 bases lining up with TRBD1. Germline CDR1 reads LGHDT; CDR2 reads YNNKEL (reference sequence). The V segment lost 3 bases and the J segment 1 base; nucleotides outside the gene matches: 8. The CDR3 runs 16 residues. The chain's CDR3 is CASSQVKGQKNTEAFF. The CDR3 nucleotides are TGTGCCAGCAGCCAGGTCAAGGGACAGAAGAACACTGAAGCTTTCTTT.

In its sample, this clone was seen once. V is TRBV4-1 and J is TRBJ2-7, with D tentatively TRBD1 (6 bases). CDR1 is MGHRA and CDR2 is YSYEKL in the germline V gene. There are 14 residues in the CDR3. Trimming pared 5 bases from V and 0 bases from J, leaving 11 bases between. CDR3 sequence: CASSSRTDSYEQYF. CDR3 coding DNA: TGCGCCAGCAGCTCGAGGACAGACTCCTACGAGCAGTACTTC.

The sample holds one count of this clone. V and J are TRBV12-3 or TRBV12-4 and TRBJ1-2; D remains ambiguous. This CDR3 comprises 11 residues. Between the trimmed V and J ends, which lost 3 bases and 8 bases, there was a span of 7 bases. The CDR3 spells CASSFWGGYTF. The CDR3 bases are TGTGCCAGCAGTTTTTGGGGAGGCTACACCTTC.

The chain has TRBV28 and TRBJ2-5; 8 bases agree with TRBD2. Germline CDR1 is MDHEN and CDR2 is SYDVKM. The trim removed 7 bases at V and 9 bases at J, leaving 7 bases unmatched. The CDR3 length is 12 residues. CDR3 nucleotide sequence: TGTGCCAGCAATAGGATAGCGGGGCCCCAGTACTTC. Its translation: CASNRIAGPQYF.

In this sample, this clone turned up a few times. The V call is TRBV7-8, the J call TRBJ1-1; TRBD1 agrees at 7 bases. CDR3 length: 14 amino acids. Germline assignment: CDR1 SGHVS and CDR2 FQNEAQ. V lost 5 bases, J lost 2 bases, and 5 bases stayed unmatched. CDR3 loop: CASSKRTGNTEAFF. The CDR3, as DNA: TGTGCCAGCAGCAAACGGACAGGTAACACTGAAGCTTTCTTT.

The CDR3 protein is CASSHLAGAQNIQYF. CDR3 DNA sequence: TGCGCCAGCAGCCACTTAGCGGGGGCGCAGAACATTCAGTACTTC. The V and J genes are TRBV4-3 and TRBJ2-4; TRBD2 aligns across 9 bases. J gave up 7 bases and V 3 bases, and 7 bases lay outside the gene matches. Per germline, CDR1 LGHNA and CDR2 YSLEER. The CDR3 spans 15 residues.

This clone occurred a few times. The chain has TRBV4-3 and TRBJ2-1; D is possibly TRBD1 (6 bases). V was cut by 0 bases and J by 0 bases, with 12 bases left in between. This CDR3 is 17 amino acids long. Per the germline V gene, CDR1 is LGHNA and CDR2 is YSLEER. In nucleotides, the CDR3 is TGCGCCAGCAGCCAAGACCCCGGGACAAGCTCCTACAATGAGCAGTTCTTC. Residues: CASSQDPGTSSYNEQFF.

The chain links TRBV11-2 to TRBJ1-2; D call uncertain. This CDR3 contains 14 residues. Germline V gene lookup returns CDR1 SGHAT and CDR2 FQNNGV. Between the trimmed V and J ends, which lost 0 bases and 4 bases, there was a span of 9 bases. CDR3 in DNA: TGTGCCAGCAGCTTAGATTACACAGTCTATGGCTACACCTTC. Translated: CASSLDYTVYGYTF.

In this sample, this clone turned up once. This chain joins TRBV6-4 and TRBJ2-1, with D tentatively TRBD2 (5 bases). CDR3 length: 12 amino acids. CDR1 MRHNA and CDR2 SNTAGT come from the germline V gene. With 0 bases removed from V and 15 bases from J, the gap between germline ends came to 12 bases. CDR3: CASSDSLGVAFF. For the CDR3, the DNA is TGTGCCAGCAGTGACTCCCTGGGAGTCGCGTTCTTC.

The chain carries TRBV5-1 and TRBJ1-2; a weak D match, TRBD1 (5 bases). Per germline, CDR1 SGHRS and CDR2 YFSETQ. The CDR3 sequence is 15 residues long. V was pared by 4 bases and J by 4 bases, with 17 bases between. The chain's CDR3 is CASSPEEGEIYGYTF. As DNA, the CDR3 is TGCGCCAGCAGCCCCGAGGAAGGGGAGATCTATGGCTACACCTTC.

The gene calls are TRBV9 and TRBJ1-5, with a possible D match to TRBD1 (5 bases). The CDR3 runs 13 residues. The V gene's germline CDR1 is SGDLS and CDR2 YYNGEE. Trimming took off 3 bases at V and 9 bases at J, with 13 bases between the two ends. The CDR3 spells CASSETDQAPQHF. In nucleotides, the CDR3 is TGTGCCAGCAGCGAGACAGACCAAGCGCCCCAGCATTTT.

The V gene is TRBV18, the J gene TRBJ1-1, with D tentatively TRBD1 (6 bases). Trimming stripped 3 bases from V and 6 bases from J, with 11 bases between. This CDR3 has 13 amino acids. Germline V lookup: CDR1 KGHSH, CDR2 LQKENI. The CDR3: CASSPGQTPEAFF. CDR3 nucleotides: TGTGCCAGCTCACCCGGACAGACCCCTGAAGCTTTCTTT.

The DNA for the CDR3 is TGTGCCAGCAGTCTAGGGACAGGGGGTAATCAGCCCCAGCATTTT. Residues: CASSLGTGGNQPQHF. The genes are TRBV7-2 and TRBJ1-5; 11 bases agree with TRBD1. Germline CDR1 SGHTA, CDR2 FQGNSA. This CDR3 region has 15 residues. Trimming cost V 6 bases and J 4 bases; bases outside gene matches: 5.